This T cell receptor (beta chain) was recovered during a study of CD8+ T cells in alopecia areata. Across the study: Tofacitinib continued for 6 to 18 months and was then withheld for 6 months. Broader study findings: Many expanded lesional clones persisted in scalp and blood during tofacitinib.

With respect to this clone: Its specificity is not known.

Treatment described: oral pan-JAK inhibitor, 5-10 mg twice daily. Researchers gathered lesional scalp punch biopsies and peripheral blood from patients with alopecia areata. Both CD4+ and CD8+ T cells were separated by sorting PBMCs. Reverse transcription of extracted RNA yielded cDNA, which provided the sequencing template. Assay used: immunoSEQ multiplex PCR; TCRdb lists only in-frame clones, some missing. The table has fewer than 150,000 clones, roughly four fifths seen once; the top ten hold roughly 25%. This receptor was taken from a human donor with alopecia areata. This material consisted of CD8+ T cells sorted from blood, taken at week 4, from a patient treated with tofacitinib.

CDR3 region: CASSFDSGDTQYF. The CDR3 bases are TGCGCCAGCAGTTTCGATAGCGGGGATACGCAGTATTTT. V and J are TRBV5-1 and TRBJ2-3, with 7 bases fitting TRBD2. Germline CDR1 reads SGHRS; CDR2 reads YFSETQ. This CDR3 has 13 amino acids. J was trimmed by 6 bases and V by 5 bases; bases with no gene match: 6.